This T cell receptor (beta chain) emerged from a study of blood T cell repertoires in COVID-19. Study as a whole: There were acute and convalescent COVID-19 samples, and they came from the United States, Italy and Spain.

Using immunoSEQ multiplex PCR, the repertoire was profiled, and TCRdb retains in-frame clones only, with some absent. The data show some 150,000 clones, approximately 87% seen once. Clinical history as reported by participants underpinned cohort assignment. The CDR3 length is 15 residues. Germline assignment: CDR1 SNHLY and CDR2 FYNNEI. With V trimmed by 7 bases and J by 7 bases, 10 bases remained unmatched. The receptor was isolated from a woman in her twenties or thirties with acute COVID-19. The rearrangement uses TRBV2 and TRBJ1-6; TRBD1 matches at 7 bases. Sequencing was done on a sample of PBMCs or T cells enriched from blood (not recorded which). CDR3 region: CASTEGQGVNSPLHF. The CDR3 bases are TGTGCCAGCACCGAGGGTCAGGGGGTAAATTCACCCCTCCACTTT.